These 14 T cell receptor beta chains came from one sample sequenced in a study of response to subunit inactivated influenza vaccine. TCRdb ran MiXCR on the RT-PCR reads and lists one entry per CDR3 protein. The sample records about 520,000 distinct CDR3 sequences, around 7.7% being singletons. Material: PBMCs from blood, obtained roughly 24 months after vaccination. The receptors stem from a man aged 45-69 years who received an inactivated influenza vaccine.

This clonotype has more than one count but fewer than ten. V is TRBV6-5 and J is TRBJ1-5; 10 bases agree with TRBD1. The CDR3 has 16 amino acids. Trimming removed 4 bases from V and 1 base from J; junction bases left unmatched: 4. CDR1 is MNHEY and CDR2 is SVGAGI in the germline V gene. CDR3 in DNA: TGTGCCAGCAGTTCGCGGACAGGGGGAAGCAATCAGCCCCAGCATTTT. Translating it yields CASSSRTGGSNQPQHF.

Ten or more counts support this clonotype. The rearrangement joins TRBV19 to TRBJ2-7, with D possibly being TRBD1 or TRBD2 (5 bases each). This CDR3 spans 15 amino acids. Trimming pared 4 bases from V and 0 bases from J, leaving 13 bases between. Germline loops: CDR1 LNHDA, CDR2 SQIVND (reference sequence). CDR3 nucleotides: TGTGCCAGTAGTAGTCCCGGGACGGCCTCCTACGAGCAGTACTTC. Translating it yields CASSSPGTASYEQYF.

In this sample, this clonotype turned up a few times. This sequence joins TRBV28 and TRBJ1-2; D uncertain. Germline loops: CDR1 MDHEN, CDR2 SYDVKM. Trimming pared 9 bases from V and 6 bases from J, leaving 17 bases between. The CDR3 extends over 13 amino acids. The CDR3 region is CASQDAPSHGYTF. The CDR3 DNA is TGTGCCAGTCAGGACGCACCAAGCCATGGCTACACCTTC.

This clonotype was found many times. The V call is TRBV6-1, the J call TRBJ2-1, with 10 bases that match TRBD2. The CDR3 covers 16 residues. CDR1 is MNHNS and CDR2 is SASEGT in the germline V gene. The J segment lost 10 bases and the V segment lost 7 bases, leaving 16 bases of the junction unmatched. The CDR3 DNA sequence: TGTGCCAGCACCAAGGTGCGGACTAGCGGAATGGGGGAGCAGTTCTTC. Translating it yields CASTKVRTSGMGEQFF.

This clonotype was seen repeatedly, ten times or more. The rearrangement links TRBV10-2 to TRBJ2-7; D is unclear. CDR1 is WSHSY, CDR2 SAAADI, per germline. CDR3 length equals 12 residues. Trimming removed 4 bases at V and 1 base at J, with 5 bases between. In nucleotides, the CDR3 is TGCGCCAGCAGTGGGGCTTCCTACGAGCAGTACTTC. Protein sequence: CASSGASYEQYF.

This clonotype was recorded a few times. J is TRBJ1-3 and V is TRBV11-2; the D is unclear. The CDR3 sequence is 14 residues long. CDR1 and CDR2 (germline): SGHAT, FQNNGV. V lost 5 bases and J lost 4, with 12 bases in between. CDR3 in amino acids: CASSPVGGGNTIYF. The CDR3 coding sequence is TGTGCCAGCAGCCCAGTGGGCGGGGGAAACACCATATATTTT.

The CDR3 sequence is CASSRRQGRNEQYF. The CDR3 region has the DNA TGTGCCAGCAGCCGCAGACAGGGGAGAAACGAGCAGTACTTC. This chain uses TRBV6-2 or TRBV6-3 with TRBJ2-7, with 8 bases that match TRBD1. Germline V gene lookup returns CDR1 MNHEY and CDR2 SVGEGT. The CDR3 consists of 14 residues. The ends lost 6 bases at V and 5 bases at J; junction bases unmatched: 9.

This clonotype came up many times. One junction end does not reproduce the germline sequence, and a read error may be involved. This chain uses TRBV7-9 with TRBJ1-2, with 8 bases that match TRBD1. In germline, CDR1 is SEHNR, CDR2 FQNEAQ (reference sequence). This CDR3 comprises 13 residues. CDR3 residues: CASSLTGGYGYTF. CDR3 nucleotide sequence: TGCGCCAGCAGCCTTACAGGGGGCTATGGCTACACCTTC.

This clonotype was observed at least ten times. The chain recombines TRBV27 with TRBJ2-4; D is tentatively TRBD1 or TRBD2 (5 bases each). Between the trimmed V and J ends, which lost 6 bases and 0 bases, there was a span of 6 bases. Germline V gene data show CDR1 as MNHEY and CDR2 as SMNVEV (reference sequence). CDR3 size: 13 residues. CDR3 amino acids: CASRGTAKNIQYF. In DNA, the CDR3 is TGTGCCAGCAGGGGGACAGCCAAAAACATTCAGTACTTC.

This clonotype was detected ten times or more. V is TRBV28 and J is TRBJ1-1; 9 nucleotides line up with TRBD1. Germline CDR1 and CDR2: MDHEN and SYDVKM. This CDR3 region has 14 residues. J gave up 9 bases and V 6 bases, and 11 bases lay outside the gene matches. CDR3 amino acids: CASRQGTGRNQAFF. The CDR3 DNA sequence: TGTGCCAGCAGGCAAGGGACAGGGAGAAACCAAGCTTTCTTT.

This clonotype was seen a few times. The rearrangement links TRBV27 to TRBJ2-5; 11 nucleotides align to TRBD2. V was pared by 9 bases and J by 4 bases, with 13 bases of the junction left unmatched. Germline V gene data show CDR1 as MNHEY and CDR2 as SMNVEV (reference sequence). The CDR3 has 16 amino acids. The CDR3 here is CASQPGLAELGETQYF. In DNA, the CDR3 is TGTGCCAGTCAACCGGGACTAGCGGAATTAGGAGAGACCCAGTACTTC.

This clonotype was counted at least ten times. V usage is TRBV4-3 and J usage is TRBJ2-1; D possibly corresponds to TRBD2 (5 bases). The V gene's germline CDR1 is LGHNA and CDR2 YSLEER. This CDR3 contains 13 residues. The V and J ends lost 2 bases and 5 bases respectively, with 7 bases between them. CDR3 bases: TGCGCCAGCAGCCAACGGGGTGACAATGAGCAGTTCTTC. It is translated as CASSQRGDNEQFF.

This sequence joins TRBV5-5 and TRBJ1-5, with a weak D call TRBD1 (6 bases). CDR1 and CDR2 (germline): SGHKS, YYEKEE (reference sequence). This CDR3 has 15 residues. V was cut by 3 bases and J by 0 bases, with 10 bases left in between. CDR3 nucleotides: TGTGCCAGCAGCTGGGGGCTGATTAGCAATCAGCCCCAGCATTTT. The encoded protein is CASSWGLISNQPQHF.

The CDR3 bases are TGTGCCAGCAGTCAGCCGGGACCCTACGAGCAGTACTTC. Translated: CASSQPGPYEQYF. The V gene is TRBV28, the J gene TRBJ2-7; TRBD1 or TRBD2 may be the D gene (5 bases each). The germline V and J ends were trimmed by 5 bases and 2 bases, with 10 bases remaining between them. CDR1 is MDHEN and CDR2 is SYDVKM in the germline V gene. The CDR3 spans 13 residues.